The subject of this entry is one T cell receptor beta chain. The antigen remains undetermined. The CDR3 spans 13 residues. V was shortened by 7 bases and J by 6 bases, with 16 bases between the two germline ends. Looked up from germline, CDR1 is MNHNS and CDR2 is SASEGT. This entry comes from a study of cytomegalovirus exposure and HLA in healthy donors. General study results and limits: Generally TCR sequences proved uncommon, though certain public TCRs appeared in numerous donors. Investigators reported 164 TCR beta chains as tied to cytomegalovirus. Both high specificity and high sensitivity reportedly marked the classifier's diagnosis of cytomegalovirus status.

Data came from immunoSEQ multiplex PCR; TCRdb stores just in-frame clones and leaves some out. The sample has 200,000 to 250,000 clones, roughly 87% seen once. This TCR was sampled from a man between 18 and 29 years old in good health and CMV-seropositive. The chain is built from TRBV6-1 and TRBJ2-7; possibly TRBD1 for D (5 bases). Source material: PBMCs. Written as DNA, the CDR3 is TGTGCCAGCAACCCCAGGGCTTTCGGCGAGCAGTACTTC. Its protein is CASNPRAFGEQYF.